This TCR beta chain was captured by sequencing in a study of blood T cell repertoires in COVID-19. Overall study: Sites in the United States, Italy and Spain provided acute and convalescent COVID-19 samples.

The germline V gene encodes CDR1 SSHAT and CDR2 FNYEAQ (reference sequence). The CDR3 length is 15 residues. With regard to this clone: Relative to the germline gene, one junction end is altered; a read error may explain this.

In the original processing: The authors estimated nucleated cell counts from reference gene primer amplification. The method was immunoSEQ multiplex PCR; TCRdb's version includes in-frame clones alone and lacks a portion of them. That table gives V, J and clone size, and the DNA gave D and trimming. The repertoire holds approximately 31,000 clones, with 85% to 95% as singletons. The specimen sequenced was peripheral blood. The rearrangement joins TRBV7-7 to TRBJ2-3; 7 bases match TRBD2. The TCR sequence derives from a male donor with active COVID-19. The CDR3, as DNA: TGTGCTAGCAGCTACGGACTAGGCCCCTCCGATACGCAGTATTTT. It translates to CASSYGLGPSDTQYF.